In this sample, the clone carrying this T cell receptor (beta chain) turned up once. Its matching antigen is unknown. This was the immunoSEQ v3 assay. Clones were sequenced by immunoSEQ multiplex PCR, and TCRdb holds only the in-frame ones, with some missing. The sample consists of about 100,000 clones, roughly 65% of them appearing once. The source of the sample is a study of TIL therapy for anti-PD-1-resistant metastatic lung cancer. Overall study findings and caveats: Many TIL product clones were absent from baseline tumor, suggesting clonal contraction. Patients were highly selected, enriched for treatment-naive, never-smoker and oncogene-addicted cases.

As to time point: pre-treatment sample, taken before nivolumab and TIL therapy. The tumor samples were excised metastases, mostly pleural nodules or supraclavicular lymph nodes. Stage 4 NSCLC adults joined between 2017 and 2020. CDR1 is LNHDA, CDR2 SQIVND, per germline (reference sequence). J was trimmed by 4 bases and V by 5 bases; bases with no gene match: 11. This CDR3 has 15 residues. This specimen consisted of tumor tissue, obtained at baseline. The sequence was collected from a person aged 25 to 85 with non-small cell lung cancer. This rearrangement joins TRBV19 to TRBJ2-7, with 7 bases fitting TRBD1. Written as DNA, the CDR3 is TGTGCCAGTAGTCCCCCGGGACAGATGTATTACGAGCAGTACTTC. This encodes CASSPPGQMYYEQYF.